These 27 T cell receptor beta chains originate from one sample sequenced in a study of blood T cell repertoires in COVID-19. Using immunoSEQ multiplex PCR, the repertoire was profiled, and TCRdb retains in-frame clones only, with some absent. The data contain a few hundred thousand clones, 91% of them singletons. The sample was peripheral blood. Receptor source: a young adult with COVID-19, enrolled during active disease.

The chain joins TRBV11-2 to TRBJ2-5; D gene unclear. The CDR3 is 14 amino acids. Germline-derived CDR1 and CDR2 are SGHAT and FQNNGV. With 5 bases removed from V and 1 base from J, the gap between germline ends came to 11 bases. CDR3 DNA sequence: TGTGCCAGCAGCACCATGACAACCCAAGAGACCCAGTACTTC. Amino acid sequence: CASSTMTTQETQYF.

CDR3 bases: TGTGCCAGCAGTGAAGGAAGCTTATACGAGCAGTACTTC. Its protein product is CASSEGSLYEQYF. The V gene is TRBV6-1, the J gene TRBJ2-7; D is unresolved. CDR1 is MNHNS, CDR2 SASEGT, per germline. Trimming took off 1 base at V and 4 bases at J, with 8 bases between the two ends. The CDR3 totals 13 residues.

The CDR3 sequence is CASSLRTGNTEAFF. CDR3 nucleotides: TGTGCCAGCAGCTTAAGGACAGGGAACACTGAAGCTTTCTTT. This chain uses TRBV7-2 with TRBJ1-1; 7 nucleotides match TRBD1. Germline assignment: CDR1 SGHTA and CDR2 FQGNSA. This CDR3 contains 14 residues. The V and J ends lost 2 bases and 1 base, in that order; junction bases with no gene match: 1.

This chain joins TRBV6-1 and TRBJ2-3, with TRBD1 identical over 12 bases. V lost 6 bases and J lost 5; bases outside the gene matches: 3. The CDR3 loop spans 14 amino acids. Per germline, CDR1 MNHNS and CDR2 SASEGT. CDR3 DNA: TGTGCCAGCAGAGGGACAGGGGGCGTAGATACGCAGTATTTT. It specifies CASRGTGGVDTQYF.

A few counts support this clone. The V call is TRBV6-4, the J call TRBJ2-3; 7 bases agree with TRBD2. The V segment lost 3 bases and the J segment 3 bases; nucleotides outside the gene matches: 0. Germline V lookup: CDR1 MRHNA, CDR2 SNTAGT. This CDR3 region has 13 residues. CDR3 nucleotide sequence: TGTGCCAGCAGTGAGCGGGAGACAGATACGCAGTATTTT. This sequence encodes CASSERETDTQYF.

The chain uses TRBV19 and TRBJ2-7; TRBD1 matches at 9 bases. The V gene end was trimmed by 6 bases and the J gene end by 3 bases; junction bases not matched to a gene: 9. Germline V lookup: CDR1 LNHDA, CDR2 SQIVND (reference sequence). The CDR3 spans 15 residues. CDR3 coding DNA: TGTGCCAGTAGAAGGTCCGAGACAGGGGGCTACGAGCAGTACTTC. Translating gives CASRRSETGGYEQYF.

The rearrangement links TRBV12-3 or TRBV12-4 to TRBJ1-2; TRBD1 might be the D (5 bases). The V gene lost 6 bases and the J gene lost 7 bases, with 15 bases spanning the gap. CDR3 length: 13 amino acids. CDR3 coding DNA: TGTGCCAGCAGCACGACAGTATCAGGTGGCTACACCTTC. This translates into CASSTTVSGGYTF.

J is TRBJ2-2 and V is TRBV23-1, with D tentatively TRBD2 (6 bases). TRBV23-1 is annotated as an ORF whose role is uncertain. The V end lost 4 bases, the J end lost 2 bases, and 14 bases lay between the germline ends. The CDR3 runs 16 residues. As DNA, the CDR3 is TGCGCCAGCAGTCTTCCGGGACTGTCCAACACCGGGGAGCTGTTTTTT. Its translation is CASSLPGLSNTGELFF.

In nucleotides, the CDR3 is TGTGCCAGCAGTGGAAGACAGTCATATGAGCAGTTCTTC. Residues: CASSGRQSYEQFF. This chain links TRBV2 with TRBJ2-1; a weak D match, TRBD1 (5 bases). V lost 4 bases and J lost 8, with 12 bases in between. This CDR3 is built from 13 residues. The germline V gene has CDR1 SNHLY and CDR2 FYNNEI.

A few counts support this clone. The CDR3 DNA is TGTGCCACCAGCAGGATAAGACAGGGTCTCTACGAGCAGTACTTC. Residues: CATSRIRQGLYEQYF. V gene TRBV15 combines with J gene TRBJ2-7; 7 bases match TRBD1. The CDR3 runs 15 residues. V lost 3 bases, J lost 3 bases, and 8 bases stayed unmatched. Germline values: CDR1 LNHNV, CDR2 YYDKDF (reference sequence).

The rearrangement uses TRBV7-3 and TRBJ2-1, with D possibly matching TRBD2 (6 bases). This CDR3 comprises 17 residues. V lost 5 bases and J 5 bases, leaving 22 bases between the germline ends. Germline values: CDR1 SGHTA, CDR2 FQGTGA. In DNA, the CDR3 is TGTGCCAGCAGCCCAAGAGGCTTAGCGGACCACCACAATGAGCAGTTCTTC. It encodes CASSPRGLADHHNEQFF.

The J gene is TRBJ2-2, the V gene TRBV7-3; 11 nucleotides match TRBD2. CDR3 length: 16 amino acids. Germline trimming cut 7 bases from V and 1 base from J; bases unmatched to any gene: 5. From germline, CDR1 is SGHTA and CDR2 FQGTGA. The CDR3 sequence: CASKSSGRQNTGELFF. The CDR3 bases are TGTGCCAGCAAATCTAGCGGGAGGCAGAACACCGGGGAGCTGTTTTTT.

This chain joins TRBV27 and TRBJ2-4; D might be TRBD2 (5 bases). Germline V lookup: CDR1 MNHEY, CDR2 SMNVEV (reference sequence). V shed 5 bases and J shed 4 bases, with 18 bases lying between them. This CDR3 comprises 16 residues. The DNA of the CDR3 is TGTGCCAGCAGTCCAACTCGAGCGGTACTAAAAAACATTCAGTACTTC. It specifies CASSPTRAVLKNIQYF.

The CDR3 nucleotides are TGTGCCAGCAGTAAAAACAGGGACTCCTACGAGCAGTACTTC. Its protein is CASSKNRDSYEQYF. V is TRBV6-2 or TRBV6-3 and J is TRBJ2-7; D may be TRBD1 (6 bases). V shed 5 bases and J shed 0 bases, with 11 bases lying between them. The germline CDR1 and CDR2 sequences are MNHEY and SVGEGT. The length of the CDR3 is 14 residues.

The chain is built from TRBV2 and TRBJ2-3; 7 bases are shared with TRBD1. Germline V lookup: CDR1 SNHLY, CDR2 FYNNEI. V gave up 4 bases and J gave up 4 bases; unmatched junction bases: 8. This CDR3 comprises 15 residues. Written as DNA, the CDR3 is TGTGCCAGCAGTGTACGACAGGGTGGTGCAGATACGCAGTATTTT. Encoded protein: CASSVRQGGADTQYF.

The V and J genes are TRBV24-1 and TRBJ1-2, with D possibly being TRBD1 (5 bases). V was pared by 6 bases and J by 7 bases, with 14 bases between. This CDR3 spans 13 amino acids. Germline values: CDR1 KGHDR, CDR2 SFDVKD. The CDR3 loop is CATSQTARSGYTF. CDR3 DNA: TGTGCCACCAGTCAGACAGCAAGGAGTGGCTACACCTTC.

This clone was seen only once. The rearrangement links TRBV21-1 to TRBJ2-7; the table's D call of TRBD1 was not tested on the DNA. TRBV21-1 is recorded as a pseudogene. The CDR3 is 12 amino acids. DNA of the CDR3: TGTGCCCGGCCAGGATCGGCACACGAGCAGTACTTC. This codes for CARPGSAHEQYF.

V is TRBV14 and J is TRBJ2-5; D perhaps matches TRBD1 (6 bases). The V gene's germline CDR1 is SGHDN and CDR2 FVKESK. The CDR3 spans 13 residues. Trimming pared 4 bases from V and 4 bases from J, leaving 10 bases between. CDR3 coding DNA: TGTGCCAGCAGCCGTGACAGGCCAGAGACCCAGTACTTC. It encodes CASSRDRPETQYF.

The chain combines TRBV9 with TRBJ2-3; TRBD2 aligns across 10 bases. Germline V gene data show CDR1 as SGDLS and CDR2 as YYNGEE. Trimming removed 4 bases from V and 6 bases from J; junction bases left unmatched: 14. The CDR3 length is 17 residues. CDR3 amino acids: CASSPQAGGPNGDTQYF. The CDR3 nucleotides read TGTGCCAGCAGCCCCCAAGCGGGAGGGCCTAATGGGGATACGCAGTATTTT.

Only one count was recorded for this clone. At one end, the junction sequence differs from germline, possibly due to a read error. V usage is TRBV7-2 and J usage is TRBJ2-1; D may be TRBD1 (5 bases). This CDR3 region has 14 residues. Germline V gives CDR1 SGHTA, CDR2 FQGNSA. CDR3 residues: CASSSESGRALLVF. The DNA of the CDR3 is TGTGCCAGCAGCTCTGAGTCAGGCAGGGCCCTTCTGGTCTTC.

The V gene is TRBV18, the J gene TRBJ2-5; 8 nucleotides line up with TRBD1. The CDR3 is 15 residues long. V trimming: 3 bases; J trimming: 8 bases; junction bases outside the gene matches: 11. CDR1 and CDR2 (germline): KGHSH, LQKENI. As DNA, the CDR3 is TGTGCCAGCTCACCTGCTGGGACAGGAAAGAAAACCCAGTACTTC. Translated: CASSPAGTGKKTQYF.

In nucleotides, the CDR3 is TGTGCCAGCAGTTTTGACACCTACAATGAGCAGTTCTTC. This translates into CASSFDTYNEQFF. V is TRBV28 and J is TRBJ2-1; D is unresolved. Germline CDR1 reads MDHEN; CDR2 reads SYDVKM. The CDR3 length is 13 residues. V lost 3 bases and J lost 2, with 5 bases in between.

The chain has TRBV27 and TRBJ1-1, with D perhaps TRBD1 (5 bases). The V and J ends lost 2 bases and 4 bases respectively, with 11 bases between them. This CDR3 region has 14 residues. The germline CDR1 and CDR2 sequences are MNHEY and SMNVEV (reference sequence). As DNA, the CDR3 is TGTGCCAGCAGTTTAAGGGGCCACTTCACTGAAGCTTTCTTT. Its protein product is CASSLRGHFTEAFF.

V usage is TRBV19 and J usage is TRBJ1-5; possible D gene TRBD1, 5 bases. The V end was cut by 7 bases, the J end by 5 bases, with 12 bases between. This CDR3 comprises 13 residues. Germline CDR1 and CDR2: LNHDA and SQIVND (reference sequence). CDR3 sequence reads: CASNRRADQPQHF. CDR3 DNA: TGTGCCAGTAATCGCAGGGCTGATCAGCCCCAGCATTTT.

In this sample, this clone turned up a few times. V gene TRBV3-1 (or the pseudogene TRBV3-2) combines with J gene TRBJ2-7, with D possibly TRBD2 on 5 matching bases. Per the germline V gene, CDR1 is LGHDT and CDR2 is YNNKEL (reference sequence). The CDR3 extends over 11 amino acids. Between the trimmed V and J ends, which lost 0 bases and 9 bases, there was a span of 6 bases. The CDR3 protein is CASSQDSGQYF. CDR3 coding DNA: TGTGCCAGCAGCCAAGACAGCGGGCAGTACTTC.

The V gene is TRBV6-4, the J gene TRBJ2-3; TRBD2 matches 8 bases. Trimming took 4 bases from V and 6 from J; bases not matched to a gene: 6. The CDR3 is 14 residues long. CDR1 is MRHNA, CDR2 SNTAGT, per germline. This chain's CDR3 is CASSVGGRLDTQYF. The CDR3 coding sequence is TGTGCCAGCAGTGTCGGCGGGAGGTTGGATACGCAGTATTTT.

The chain is built from TRBV6-1 and TRBJ2-1; no firm D call. Per germline, CDR1 MNHNS and CDR2 SASEGT. Trimming removed 2 bases at V and 4 bases at J, with 9 bases between. The CDR3 is 14 amino acids. The CDR3 DNA is TGTGCCAGCAGTGAATTCCACTTTTACAATGAGCAGTTCTTC. Amino acids: CASSEFHFYNEQFF.